One and the same sample provided the 23 T cell receptor beta chains below, sequenced in a study of shared clonotypes between healthy human individuals. The method was immunoSEQ multiplex PCR; TCRdb's version includes in-frame clones alone and lacks a portion of them. Of fewer than 1 million clones listed, around 96% are singletons. It was CD45RO-negative cells, positively selected for CCR7, that made up naive CD8 cells, with terminally differentiated effector memory CD45RA+ cells excluded. The specimen sequenced was naive CD8+ T cells sorted from blood. Receptor source: a man under 40 in good health.

The V call is TRBV29-1, the J call TRBJ2-3, with D hard to call. Germline loops: CDR1 SQVTM, CDR2 ANQGSEA. This CDR3 region has 12 residues. The V end lost 3 bases, the J end lost 5 bases, and 9 bases lay between the germline ends. CDR3 in amino acids: CSVDWIGDTQYF. In nucleotides, the CDR3 is TGCAGCGTTGATTGGATAGGAGATACGCAGTATTTT.

This chain connects TRBV28 to TRBJ2-7, with unresolved D. This CDR3 is 12 amino acids long. Between the trimmed V and J ends, which lost 3 bases and 9 bases, there was a span of 12 bases. Germline V gene sequence: CDR1 MDHEN, CDR2 SYDVKM. CDR3 DNA: TGTGCCAGCAGTTTGGGCCTCTTAGGGCAGTACTTC. Translation: CASSLGLLGQYF.

CDR3 nucleotides: TGTGCCAGCAGTTTATCTTACAGGGGTGGTGGCTACACCTTC. This translates into CASSLSYRGGGYTF. The J gene is TRBJ1-2, the V gene TRBV27; 7 nucleotides match TRBD1. In germline, CDR1 is MNHEY, CDR2 SMNVEV (reference sequence). The CDR3 extends over 14 amino acids. J gave up 7 bases and V 0 bases, and 5 bases lay outside the gene matches.

The CDR3 bases are TGTGCCAGCAGCGTATATCCGGGACTAGATGACAATGAGCAGTTCTTC. Protein: CASSVYPGLDDNEQFF. The V and J genes are TRBV2 and TRBJ2-1, with TRBD2 identical over 8 bases. The germline CDR1 and CDR2 sequences are SNHLY and FYNNEI. The CDR3 has 16 amino acids. Trimming at V came to 6 bases and at J to 5 bases, leaving 12 bases not matched to a gene.

The rearrangement joins TRBV5-1 to TRBJ2-5, with D uncertain. V was shortened by 2 bases and J by 3 bases, with 14 bases between the two germline ends. CDR3 size: 15 residues. The V gene's germline CDR1 is SGHRS and CDR2 YFSETQ. Written as DNA, the CDR3 is TGCGCCAGCAGCTTAGGACGATTGCGAAAAGAGACCCAGTACTTC. Protein product: CASSLGRLRKETQYF.

The J gene is TRBJ2-5, the V gene TRBV11-2, with D possibly TRBD2 on 6 matching bases. The germline CDR1 and CDR2 sequences are SGHAT and FQNNGV. The CDR3 extends over 14 amino acids. V lost 0 bases and J lost 6, with 11 bases in between. CDR3 sequence (DNA): TGTGCCAGCAGCTTAGATCCGGGGGTAAAGACCCAGTACTTC. Encoded protein: CASSLDPGVKTQYF. Full variable domain (remainder filled in from reference TRBV11-2 and TRBJ2-5): EAGVAQSPRYKIIEKRQSVAFWCNPISGHATLYWYQQILGQGPKLLIQFQNNGVVDDSQLPKDRFSAERLKGVDSTLKIQPAKLEDSAVYLCASSLDPGVKTQYFGPGTRLLVL.

Of note for this clone: Sequence at one end of the junction differs from germline and may be a read error. The rearrangement joins TRBV2 to TRBJ2-7; a weak D match, TRBD2 (6 bases). CDR1 and CDR2 (germline): SNHLY, FYNNEI. This CDR3 has 10 residues. The CDR3 loop is CASSGREPYF. CDR3 DNA: TGTGCCAGCAGTGGTCGGGAGCCGTACTTC.

The chain combines TRBV5-4 with TRBJ2-7; 8 bases are shared with TRBD2. In germline, CDR1 is SGHNT, CDR2 YYREEE (reference sequence). V gave up 0 bases and J gave up 5 bases; unmatched junction bases: 4. The CDR3 length is 14 residues. This CDR3 is CASSLGGLAHEQYF. The CDR3 DNA follows: TGTGCCAGCAGCTTGGGAGGACTAGCTCACGAGCAGTACTTC.

This clone was seen a single time. The V and J genes are TRBV4-1 and TRBJ2-3; D is ambiguous. The V end was cut by 0 bases, the J end by 4 bases, with 8 bases between. This CDR3 comprises 14 residues. Germline-derived CDR1 and CDR2 are MGHRA and YSYEKL. The CDR3 nucleotides are TGCGCCAGCAGCCAAGATCCATCGGCAGATACGCAGTATTTT. This gives the protein CASSQDPSADTQYF.

V is TRBV7-9 and J is TRBJ2-1; 8 nucleotides line up with TRBD2. V shed 7 bases, J shed 10 bases, and the junction held 9 bases outside the gene matches. Germline V gene sequence: CDR1 SEHNR, CDR2 FQNEAQ (reference sequence). CDR3 length: 13 residues. This CDR3 is CASTPGSGGEQFF. The CDR3 coding sequence is TGTGCCAGCACCCCGGGAAGCGGGGGCGAGCAGTTCTTC.

This clone was picked up one time. This sequence joins TRBV29-1 and TRBJ2-1; D remains ambiguous. Trimming stripped 3 bases from V and 0 bases from J, with 12 bases between. This CDR3 is built from 15 residues. Germline-derived CDR1 and CDR2 are SQVTM and ANQGSEA. CDR3 nucleotides: TGCAGCGTTGAGGGTGAAGGCGACTCCTACAATGAGCAGTTCTTC. As protein: CSVEGEGDSYNEQFF.

This clone was picked up one time. This chain connects TRBV9 to TRBJ2-6; possibly TRBD1 or TRBD2 for D (5 bases each). Germline loops: CDR1 SGDLS, CDR2 YYNGEE. Trimming shortened V by 10 bases and J by 6 bases, and 14 bases separated the two germline ends. This CDR3 comprises 13 residues. The DNA for the CDR3 is TGTGCCTCGAATGGGGGTTTGGCCAACGTCCTGACTTTC. Encoded protein: CASNGGLANVLTF.

DNA of the CDR3: TGTGCCAGCAGTTCCCGACTAGCCGGCGAGCAGTACTTC. This encodes CASSSRLAGEQYF. The chain recombines TRBV27 with TRBJ2-7, with 7 bases matching TRBD2. This CDR3 contains 13 residues. V dropped 4 bases and J dropped 6; count of bases not matched to a gene: 6. Germline V lookup: CDR1 MNHEY, CDR2 SMNVEV (reference sequence).

This clone appeared a single time. The rearrangement joins TRBV6-9 to TRBJ2-7; unclear D gene. There are 12 residues in the CDR3. V was cut by 3 bases and J by 3 bases, with 6 bases left in between. Per germline, CDR1 MNHGY and CDR2 SVAAGI. The CDR3 is CASSYSLYEQYF. The CDR3 bases are TGTGCCAGCAGTTACTCCCTCTACGAGCAGTACTTC.

The rearrangement links TRBV20-1 to TRBJ2-7, with no clear D. The germline V gene encodes CDR1 DFQATT and CDR2 SNEGSKA (reference sequence). The CDR3 has 11 amino acids. Here the CDR3 reads CIAWSEYEQYF. The CDR3 DNA reads as TGCATCGCGTGGTCGGAGTACGAGCAGTACTTC.

The rearrangement uses TRBV28 and TRBJ1-5, with D possibly TRBD1 on 5 matching bases. The germline V gene encodes CDR1 MDHEN and CDR2 SYDVKM. The CDR3 totals 15 residues. With 1 base removed from V and 5 bases from J, the gap between germline ends came to 12 bases. CDR3 in DNA: TGTGCCAGCAGTTTATCGGGCCAGGGATATCAGCCCCAGCATTTT. Its translation: CASSLSGQGYQPQHF.

This clone was seen a single time. The chain recombines TRBV19 with TRBJ1-1; 11 nucleotides agree with TRBD1. V shed 3 bases, J shed 4 bases, and the junction held 1 base outside the gene matches. In germline, CDR1 is LNHDA, CDR2 SQIVND (reference sequence). The CDR3 runs 14 residues. This chain's CDR3 is CASSMGTGGTEAFF. The DNA for the CDR3 is TGTGCCAGTAGTATGGGGACAGGGGGCACTGAAGCTTTCTTT. The full variable domain, in which reference TRBV19 and TRBJ1-1 provide the parts outside the CDR3, is DGGITQSPKYLFRKEGQNVTLSCEQNLNHDAMYWYRQDPGQGLRLIYYSQIVNDFQKGDIAEGYSVSREKKESFPLTVTSAQKNPTAFYLCASSMGTGGTEAFFGQGTRLTVV.

The rearrangement uses TRBV7-9 and TRBJ2-7; a possible D gene is TRBD2 (5 bases). Germline assignment: CDR1 SEHNR and CDR2 FQNEAQ (reference sequence). V lost 5 bases and J lost 2, with 13 bases in between. The length of the CDR3 is 14 residues. The CDR3 nucleotides read TGTGCCAGCAGCCTCCAGGCGGGTCCCTACGAGCAGTACTTC. Translating gives CASSLQAGPYEQYF.

The chain joins TRBV25-1 to TRBJ1-2, with D uncertain. This CDR3 has 11 residues. Deletions cut 4 bases from V and 2 bases from J, with 2 bases between. In germline, CDR1 is MGHDK, CDR2 SYGVNS. The CDR3 region is CASSVNYGYTF. The DNA of the CDR3 is TGTGCCAGCAGTGTGAACTATGGCTACACCTTC.

This clone appeared once. The chain is built from TRBV10-3 and TRBJ2-7; D not resolved. V lost 3 bases and J lost 6, with 6 bases in between. There are 11 residues in the CDR3. Germline CDR1 reads ENHRY; CDR2 reads SYGVKD. DNA of the CDR3: TGTGCCATCAGTGAAAAAGGCGAGCAGTACTTC. Translation gives CAISEKGEQYF.

The V call is TRBV5-1, the J call TRBJ2-7, with 9 bases aligning to TRBD2. The trim removed 5 bases at V and 6 bases at J, leaving 12 bases unmatched. The CDR3 sequence is 15 residues long. Germline V CDR1 and CDR2: SGHRS, YFSETQ. The CDR3 sequence: CASRESGTSSFEQYF. CDR3 in DNA: TGCGCCAGCAGAGAATCCGGGACTAGCAGCTTCGAGCAGTACTTC.

The chain is built from TRBV27 and TRBJ2-3; D ambiguous. This CDR3 region has 11 residues. Germline V gives CDR1 MNHEY, CDR2 SMNVEV (reference sequence). Trimming took 5 bases from V and 8 from J, leaving 8 bases between them. CDR3 loop: CASSARSTQYF. The CDR3 nucleotides are TGTGCCAGCAGTGCGAGGAGTACGCAGTATTTT.

The V and J genes are TRBV6-5 and TRBJ2-1; TRBD2 is a possible D gene (5 bases). V lost 5 bases, J lost 3 bases, and 14 bases lay in between. The CDR3 is 15 amino acids. Germline lookup yields CDR1 MNHEY and CDR2 SVGAGI. This chain's CDR3 is CASSTRLAYYNEQFF. In DNA form, the CDR3 reads TGTGCCAGCAGTACCCGTCTAGCCTACTACAATGAGCAGTTCTTC.